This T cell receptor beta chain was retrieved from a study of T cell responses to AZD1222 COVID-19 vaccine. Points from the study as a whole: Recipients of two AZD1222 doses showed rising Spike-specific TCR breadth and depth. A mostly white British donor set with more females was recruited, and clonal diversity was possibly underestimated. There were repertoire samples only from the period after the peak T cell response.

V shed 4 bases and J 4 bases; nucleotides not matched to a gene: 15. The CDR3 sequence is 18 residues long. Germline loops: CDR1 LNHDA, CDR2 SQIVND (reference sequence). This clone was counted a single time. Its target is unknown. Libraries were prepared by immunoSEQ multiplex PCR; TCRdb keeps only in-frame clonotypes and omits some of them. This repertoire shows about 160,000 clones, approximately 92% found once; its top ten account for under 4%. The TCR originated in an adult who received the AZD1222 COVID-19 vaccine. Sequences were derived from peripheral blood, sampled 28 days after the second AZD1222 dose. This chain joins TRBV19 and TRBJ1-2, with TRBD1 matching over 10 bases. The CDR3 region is CASSTPSPGTGVTYGYTF. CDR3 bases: TGTGCCAGTAGTACCCCAAGCCCGGGGACAGGGGTTACCTATGGCTACACCTTC.